The next 26 T cell receptor beta chains were all read from a single sample in a study of cytomegalovirus exposure and HLA in healthy donors. Researchers ran the PCR with 60 Vbeta and 13 Jbeta primers. Some clones are missing from TCRdb's copy, which holds only in-frame ones; the method was immunoSEQ multiplex PCR. The sample totals 150,000 to 200,000 clones. The source material was PBMCs. These receptors all stem from a boy aged 5-17 years in good health and CMV-seronegative.

The V gene is TRBV13, the J gene TRBJ2-5; tentative D call: TRBD1 (5 bases). The CDR3 extends over 17 amino acids. V dropped 2 bases and J dropped 0 bases, with 16 bases sitting between them. Germline V lookup: CDR1 PRHDT, CDR2 FYEKMQ (reference sequence). CDR3 loop: CASSLSSDSWYQETQYF. For the CDR3, the DNA is TGTGCCAGCAGCTTAAGCTCCGACAGCTGGTACCAAGAGACCCAGTACTTC.

J is TRBJ2-5 and V is TRBV4-1, with 14 bases aligning to TRBD2. The CDR3 loop spans 18 amino acids. The J segment lost 1 base and the V segment lost 0 bases, leaving 4 bases of the junction unmatched. Per germline, CDR1 MGHRA and CDR2 YSYEKL. As DNA, the CDR3 is TGCGCCAGCAGCCAAGAGAGACTAGCGGGGGGGCGCCAAGAGACCCAGTACTTC. It yields the protein CASSQERLAGGRQETQYF.

This sequence joins TRBV5-1 and TRBJ1-1, with D maybe TRBD1 (5 bases). The CDR3 is made up of 11 amino acids. The V gene's germline CDR1 is SGHRS and CDR2 YFSETQ. V was cut by 0 bases and J by 8 bases, with 5 bases left in between. CDR3 amino acids: CASSLAGEAFF. The CDR3 nucleotides are TGCGCCAGCAGCTTGGCAGGGGAAGCTTTCTTT.

The gene calls are TRBV18 and TRBJ2-1, with 14 bases matching TRBD2. CDR1 KGHSH and CDR2 LQKENI come from the germline V gene. The V segment lost 5 bases and the J segment 7 bases; nucleotides outside the gene matches: 4. The CDR3 has 15 amino acids. The CDR3 sequence: CASSIGTSGRNEQFF. As DNA, the CDR3 is TGTGCCAGCTCAATCGGGACTAGCGGGAGAAATGAGCAGTTCTTC.

The V gene is TRBV10-3, the J gene TRBJ2-1, with 8 bases lining up with TRBD2. Germline assignment: CDR1 ENHRY and CDR2 SYGVKD. The V segment lost 7 bases and the J segment 6 bases; nucleotides outside the gene matches: 5. The CDR3 loop spans 13 amino acids. Here the CDR3 reads CAIMSTSANEQFF. The CDR3 DNA reads as TGTGCCATCATGTCGACTAGCGCCAATGAGCAGTTCTTC.

The CDR3 reads CASSEVSGYEQYF. The CDR3 DNA reads as TGTGCCAGCAGTGAGGTTTCGGGGTACGAGCAGTACTTC. The chain recombines TRBV25-1 with TRBJ2-7; D perhaps matches TRBD2 (5 bases). The CDR3 extends over 13 amino acids. Deletions cut 3 bases from V and 4 bases from J, with 10 bases between. Per germline, CDR1 MGHDK and CDR2 SYGVNS.

The chain employs TRBV6-1 and TRBJ1-5; D gene ambiguous. This CDR3 has 13 amino acids. V dropped 2 bases and J dropped 9 bases, with 11 bases sitting between them. CDR1 MNHNS and CDR2 SASEGT come from the germline V gene. Written as DNA, the CDR3 is TGTGCCAGCAGTGAACCCCCCACGGGGCCCCAGCATTTT. Its translation: CASSEPPTGPQHF.

The chain has TRBV7-2 and TRBJ2-7; 8 nucleotides line up with TRBD1. Per the germline V gene, CDR1 is SGHTA and CDR2 is FQGNSA. This CDR3 has 14 amino acids. The J segment lost 3 bases and the V segment lost 5 bases, leaving 6 bases of the junction unmatched. The CDR3 here is CASSSDRGHYEQYF. DNA of the CDR3: TGTGCCAGCAGCAGCGACAGGGGTCACTACGAGCAGTACTTC.

The J gene is TRBJ1-1, the V gene TRBV19, with 8 bases identical to TRBD1. Germline CDR1 reads LNHDA; CDR2 reads SQIVND (reference sequence). Trimming cost V 6 bases and J 5 bases; bases outside gene matches: 8. The CDR3 length is 14 residues. CDR3 coding DNA: TGTGCCAGTAGACAGGGGGATATGTCAACTGAAGCTTTCTTT. Translating gives CASRQGDMSTEAFF. Supplemented by reference TRBV19 and TRBJ1-1, the full variable domain reads DGGITQSPKYLFRKEGQNVTLSCEQNLNHDAMYWYRQDPGQGLRLIYYSQIVNDFQKGDIAEGYSVSREKKESFPLTVTSAQKNPTAFYLCASRQGDMSTEAFFGQGTRLTVV.

The chain carries TRBV18 and TRBJ2-3; the match to TRBD2 covers 9 bases. The CDR3 is made up of 16 amino acids. V gave up 0 bases and J gave up 4 bases; unmatched junction bases: 5. Germline CDR1 and CDR2: KGHSH and LQKENI. CDR3 amino acids: CASSPPRGGLADTQYF. The CDR3 nucleotides read TGTGCCAGCTCACCACCGCGGGGGGGGCTAGCAGATACGCAGTATTTT.

The chain employs TRBV9 and TRBJ2-7; possibly TRBD1 for D (6 bases). Trimming took off 4 bases at V and 6 bases at J, with 23 bases between the two ends. The CDR3 is 16 residues long. CDR1 is SGDLS and CDR2 is YYNGEE in the germline V gene. The CDR3 spells CASSSNRQALPGEQYF. CDR3 nucleotide sequence: TGTGCCAGCAGCTCTAACCGACAGGCCCTACCGGGCGAGCAGTACTTC.

CDR3 sequence (DNA): TGCGCCAGCAGCCAAGCCGGTTCCGGGGAGCTGTTTTTT. It codes for CASSQAGSGELFF. This rearrangement joins TRBV4-1 to TRBJ2-2; D call uncertain. The V end lost 1 base, the J end lost 6 bases, and 6 bases lay between the germline ends. The germline CDR1 and CDR2 sequences are MGHRA and YSYEKL. The CDR3 has 13 residues.

This chain joins TRBV4-1 and TRBJ1-2, with 8 bases lining up with TRBD1. Per the germline V gene, CDR1 is MGHRA and CDR2 is YSYEKL. The CDR3 covers 14 residues. V was clipped by 3 bases and J by 2 bases; unmatched bases: 2. In DNA form, the CDR3 reads TGCGCCAGCAGCCAGGGACAGGTGAACTATGGCTACACCTTC. This encodes CASSQGQVNYGYTF.

The V gene is TRBV5-8, the J gene TRBJ1-2; 10 nucleotides align to TRBD1. The CDR3 is 16 residues long. The V and J ends lost 4 bases and 5 bases, in that order; junction bases with no gene match: 11. The germline V gene encodes CDR1 SGHTS and CDR2 YDEGEE. For the CDR3, the DNA is TGTGCCAGCAGCCCAGGAGGGACAGGGGTGCTTTATGGCTACACCTTC. It specifies CASSPGGTGVLYGYTF. Based on the CDR3 plus reference TRBV5-8 and TRBJ1-2, the full variable domain is EAGVTQSPTHLIKTRGQQATLRCSPISGHTSVYWYQQALGLGLQFLLWYDEGEERNRGNFPPRFSGRQFPNYSSELNVNALELEDSALYLCASSPGGTGVLYGYTFGSGTRLTVV.

The rearrangement joins TRBV4-1 to TRBJ1-5, with TRBD1 identical over 9 bases. Losses at the gene ends were 4 bases for V and 7 bases for J; bases not matched to a gene: 8. CDR3 length: 15 amino acids. Germline V CDR1 and CDR2: MGHRA, YSYEKL. CDR3 nucleotides: TGCGCCAGCAGCCCTTGGGACAGGGCTAACCAGCCCCAGCATTTT. Translation: CASSPWDRANQPQHF.

The chain joins TRBV10-1 to TRBJ2-2; the D gene is possibly TRBD1 (6 bases). This CDR3 is 15 amino acids long. V was trimmed by 5 bases and J by 0 bases, leaving 10 bases between them. Germline loops: CDR1 WNHNN, CDR2 SYGVQD (reference sequence). The CDR3 reads CASSLDSANTGELFF. CDR3 nucleotides: TGCGCCAGCAGTTTGGACAGCGCGAACACCGGGGAGCTGTTTTTT.

The CDR3 protein is CASSLLGGAPGELFF. CDR3 DNA: TGTGCCAGCAGCTTATTAGGGGGCGCGCCCGGGGAGCTGTTTTTT. The chain is built from TRBV7-3 and TRBJ2-2; 7 bases agree with TRBD1. The trim removed 2 bases at V and 6 bases at J, leaving 6 bases unmatched. The CDR3 has 15 amino acids. Germline CDR1 is SGHTA and CDR2 is FQGTGA.

The genes are TRBV19 and TRBJ2-7; D perhaps matches TRBD1 (6 bases). V lost 5 bases and J 2 bases, leaving 10 bases between the germline ends. Germline CDR1 LNHDA, CDR2 SQIVND (reference sequence). The CDR3 is made up of 13 amino acids. CDR3: CASSLQGPYEQYF. The CDR3 DNA follows: TGTGCCAGTAGTCTACAGGGACCCTACGAGCAGTACTTC.

The rearrangement links TRBV10-2 to TRBJ1-2; TRBD1 agrees at 9 bases. V was clipped by 6 bases and J by 3 bases; unmatched bases: 23. This CDR3 is 20 amino acids long. CDR1 is WSHSY and CDR2 is SAAADI in the germline V gene. CDR3 DNA sequence: TGCGCCAGCAGCGCTCGATTCCCGACAGGGGGAGGAATAAGGGACTATGGCTACACCTTC. Protein product: CASSARFPTGGGIRDYGYTF.

The rearrangement uses TRBV7-9 and TRBJ1-1; 8 positions agree with TRBD1. Per germline, CDR1 SEHNR and CDR2 FQNEAQ (reference sequence). V lost 2 bases to trimming and J lost 5 bases; unmatched junction nucleotides: 7. This CDR3 spans 15 amino acids. The CDR3 sequence is CASSLYQGARTEAFF. The CDR3 region has the DNA TGTGCCAGCAGCTTATATCAGGGGGCGCGAACTGAAGCTTTCTTT.

This rearrangement joins TRBV5-4 to TRBJ2-2, with D hard to call. Per the germline V gene, CDR1 is SGHNT and CDR2 is YYREEE (reference sequence). This CDR3 has 13 amino acids. Trimming left V 0 bases short and J 5 bases short, with 5 bases between. The CDR3 coding sequence is TGTGCCAGCAGCTTGGCCGGGACCGGGGAGCTGTTTTTT. This sequence encodes CASSLAGTGELFF. The whole variable domain, remainder taken from reference TRBV5-4 and TRBJ2-2, is ETGVTQSPTHLIKTRGQQVTLRCSSQSGHNTVSWYQQALGQGPQFIFQYYREEENGRGNFPPRFSGLQFPNYSSELNVNALELDDSALYLCASSLAGTGELFFGEGSRLTVL.

This CDR3 reads CASSELGAVDTEAFF. Written as DNA, the CDR3 is TGTGCCAGCAGTGAATTGGGGGCCGTGGACACTGAAGCTTTCTTT. The chain joins TRBV25-1 to TRBJ1-1; maybe TRBD1 (6 bases). V was shortened by 1 base and J by 3 bases, with 12 bases between the two germline ends. There are 15 residues in the CDR3. Germline V gives CDR1 MGHDK, CDR2 SYGVNS.

The chain carries TRBV6-5 and TRBJ2-7; maybe TRBD1 (5 bases). From germline, CDR1 is MNHEY and CDR2 SVGAGI. This CDR3 region has 15 residues. Trimming stripped 0 bases from V and 3 bases from J, with 12 bases between. The CDR3 loop reads CASSYSDRPNYEQYF. As DNA, the CDR3 is TGTGCCAGCAGTTACTCTGACAGACCTAACTACGAGCAGTACTTC.

The CDR3 is CASSALQEQRREQYF. CDR3 nucleotide sequence: TGTGCCAGCAGCGCGTTACAGGAGCAGAGGCGCGAGCAGTACTTC. The V and J genes are TRBV11-2 and TRBJ2-7, with D maybe TRBD1 (5 bases). This CDR3 has 15 amino acids. The germline gives CDR1 SGHAT, CDR2 FQNNGV. Trimming cost V 5 bases and J 6 bases, with 20 bases left between them.

This chain links TRBV7-2 with TRBJ2-3, with 8 bases lining up with TRBD2. CDR3 length: 19 amino acids. The J segment lost 2 bases and the V segment lost 1 base, leaving 14 bases of the junction unmatched. Germline CDR1 reads SGHTA; CDR2 reads FQGNSA. CDR3 sequence: CASSLVGGLASYITDTQYF. The CDR3 nucleotides are TGTGCCAGCAGCTTAGTAGGCGGACTAGCATCATACATCACAGATACGCAGTATTTT.

The rearrangement joins TRBV5-5 to TRBJ1-3; D is unresolved. The CDR3 is made up of 14 amino acids. CDR1 is SGHKS and CDR2 is YYEKEE in the germline V gene (reference sequence). Trimming stripped 3 bases from V and 2 bases from J, with 9 bases between. CDR3 sequence: CASSSSGTGNTIYF. The CDR3 DNA is TGTGCCAGCAGCTCCTCGGGTACTGGAAACACCATATATTTT. Full variable domain (rest looked up from reference TRBV5-5 and TRBJ1-3): DAGVTQSPTHLIKTRGQQVTLRCSPISGHKSVSWYQQVLGQGPQFIFQYYEKEERGRGNFPDRFSARQFPNYSSELNVNALLLGDSALYLCASSSSGTGNTIYFGEGSWLTVV.